Here is one T cell receptor (beta chain) with its context. The CDR3 totals 15 residues. Per germline, CDR1 SEHNR and CDR2 FQNEAQ (reference sequence). Trimming removed 0 bases at V and 5 bases at J, with 10 bases between. The data stem from a study of blood T cell repertoires in COVID-19. At the level of the study: Researchers got acute and convalescent COVID-19 samples from the United States, Italy and Spain. The analysed material was cDNA or gDNA that came from T cells, B-cell-depleted T cells, or PBMCs.

Authors' methods: Estimation of nucleated cell counts was performed using reference gene primer amplification. Clones were sequenced by immunoSEQ multiplex PCR, and TCRdb holds only the in-frame ones, with some missing. V and J calls and clone size come straight from that table; D and trimming were deduced from the DNA. In the table there are around 97,000 clones, about 92% of which are singletons. Specimen: peripheral blood. This clonotype was obtained from a woman over 75 in a cohort sampled during active COVID-19. The gene calls are TRBV7-9 and TRBJ2-2; D is possibly TRBD1 (6 bases). The CDR3 DNA is TGTGCCAGCAGCTTAGCTCGGACAGTAACCGGGGAGCTGTTTTTT. Its translation is CASSLARTVTGELFF.